These T cell receptor beta chains were read from a single sample in a study of shared clonotypes between healthy human individuals. The table came from immunoSEQ multiplex PCR; TCRdb's copy has only in-frame clones and leaves some out. The sample has about 2.1 million clones, over 85% seen once; the top ten hold approximately 1.7%. Sequenced sample: naive CD8+ T cells from PBMCs. All receptors derive from a man between 18 and 35 years old in good health. Some clones in this sample may be carry-over from other donors' samples. Both conserved end residues are part of each CDR3. D genes are given only for firm matches. Where a row states a size, it is once, few, many or the class of an expanded clone; other rows omit it.

cdr3_nt cdr3_aa v_call clone_size d_call j_call
TGTGCCAGCAGCGGACGTAGCGGGAGCGCCCACAATGAGCAGTTCTTC CASSGRSGSAHNEQFF TRBV11-2 NA TRBD2 TRBJ2-1
TGTGCCAGCAGTTTAGGTAGCGGGATCGGCGAGCAGTACTTC CASSLGSGIGEQYF TRBV27 NA TRBD2 TRBJ2-7
TGTGCCAGCAGCTTACGGCGGAGATCCTCCTACAATGAGCAGTTCTTC CASSLRRRSSYNEQFF TRBV7-9 once NA TRBJ2-1
TGCAGCGTGGACAGGGGAACGGGGGAGACCCAGTACTTC CSVDRGTGETQYF TRBV29-1 NA TRBD1 TRBJ2-5
TGTGCCAGCAGCTACCGGCGGCAGGAAGAGCAGTACTTC CASSYRRQEEQYF TRBV5-6 NA NA TRBJ2-7
TGTGCCAGCAGCTTTCACAGGGGACCCTATGGCTACACCTTC CASSFHRGPYGYTF TRBV5-5 NA TRBD1 TRBJ1-2
TGCGCCAGCAGCCAAGACCCAGCGGGAGTATCCTACGAGCAGTACTTC CASSQDPAGVSYEQYF TRBV4-1 NA TRBD2 TRBJ2-7
TGCGCCAGCAGCTTGGATCCCAGATACGAGCAGTACTTC CASSLDPRYEQYF TRBV5-1 once NA TRBJ2-7
TGTGCCAGCCGCTCGTTCGGGGGCAGTCAGCCCCAGCATTTT CASRSFGGSQPQHF TRBV27 NA NA TRBJ1-5
TGTGCCAGTAGTATAAAGGATAGCCTAACATTTAACTACGAGCAGTACTTC CASSIKDSLTFNYEQYF TRBV19 NA NA TRBJ2-7
TGTGCCAGCAGTTACGGGGTAGCGGTCGCCTACGAGCAGTACTTC CASSYGVAVAYEQYF TRBV6-5 NA NA TRBJ2-7